Shown below are 31 T cell receptor beta chains from a single sample sequenced in a study of T cell changes during pregnancy in multiple sclerosis. The data were produced by immunoSEQ multiplex PCR, yet TCRdb's version contains in-frame clones alone and is incomplete. The sample gives 35,000 to 50,000 clones, approximately 91% of which show up once; roughly 1.4% is in the top ten. Material: PBMCs (not recorded whether the cells were cultured). Source of these receptors: a female donor with multiple sclerosis, enrolled in a pregnancy study.

This clone appeared a few times. The chain uses TRBV5-1 and TRBJ2-7, with 10 bases that match TRBD1. In germline, CDR1 is SGHRS, CDR2 YFSETQ. The CDR3 has 14 amino acids. J gave up 2 bases and V 3 bases, and 2 bases lay outside the gene matches. The CDR3 DNA reads as TGCGCCAGCAGCTCCGGACAGGGGGCCTACGAGCAGTACTTC. Its translation: CASSSGQGAYEQYF.

This chain uses TRBV12-5 with TRBJ2-2; perhaps TRBD2 as D (7 bases). Trimming cost V 1 base and J 5 bases, with 11 bases left between them. Germline CDR1 LGHNT, CDR2 FRNRAP. CDR3 length equals 15 residues. CDR3 coding DNA: TGTGCTAGTGGTTTGGAAGGGGGGGCGACCGGGGAGCTGTTTTTT. Amino acid sequence: CASGLEGGATGELFF.

The chain joins TRBV7-9 to TRBJ2-3; 7 nucleotides match TRBD2. The CDR3 covers 16 residues. Germline loops: CDR1 SEHNR, CDR2 FQNEAQ (reference sequence). The J segment lost 0 bases and the V segment lost 5 bases, leaving 8 bases of the junction unmatched. CDR3 nucleotide sequence: TGTGCCAGCAGCCGGGCCTTTAGCGGGAGCACAGATACGCAGTATTTT. Protein: CASSRAFSGSTDTQYF.

The chain combines TRBV6-1 with TRBJ1-1; possibly TRBD1 for D (6 bases). V dropped 5 bases and J dropped 0 bases, with 13 bases sitting between them. Germline V lookup: CDR1 MNHNS, CDR2 SASEGT. CDR3 length: 15 amino acids. The CDR3 bases are TGTGCCAGCAGTCCCCAAGGGGGAATGAACACTGAAGCTTTCTTT. Amino acids: CASSPQGGMNTEAFF.

This chain joins TRBV19 and TRBJ1-1, with D perhaps matching TRBD1 (6 bases). Germline V gives CDR1 LNHDA, CDR2 SQIVND (reference sequence). V gave up 5 bases and J gave up 6 bases, with 16 bases separating them. This CDR3 has 14 amino acids. Here the CDR3 DNA reads TGTGCCAGTAGTCTACCGGACAGTCTGGCTGAAGCTTTCTTT. Protein product: CASSLPDSLAEAFF.

The chain recombines TRBV27 with TRBJ2-1; 10 bases map to TRBD2. Germline CDR1 and CDR2: MNHEY and SMNVEV (reference sequence). This CDR3 comprises 14 residues. Unmatched junction bases numbered 2, after V lost 6 bases and J lost 3 bases. The chain's CDR3 is CASRGLADYNEQFF. CDR3 DNA sequence: TGTGCCAGCAGAGGACTAGCGGACTACAATGAGCAGTTCTTC.

This clone came up once. The chain has TRBV19 and TRBJ1-1; TRBD1 matches at 9 bases. The V and J ends lost 6 bases and 4 bases, in that order; junction bases with no gene match: 9. Germline V CDR1 and CDR2: LNHDA, SQIVND (reference sequence). The CDR3 runs to 15 residues. The CDR3 loop reads CASRTPGQGGTEAFF. CDR3 nucleotide sequence: TGTGCCAGTAGAACTCCGGGACAGGGTGGCACTGAAGCTTTCTTT.

J is TRBJ2-4 and V is TRBV7-9, with 8 bases fitting TRBD2. CDR1 is SEHNR and CDR2 is FQNEAQ in the germline V gene (reference sequence). This CDR3 has 16 amino acids. With 1 base clipped from V and 3 bases from J, the junction kept 5 bases outside the gene matches. In DNA form, the CDR3 reads TGTGCCAGCAGCTTAGTAAGCGGGAGCCGCAAAAACATTCAGTACTTC. This encodes CASSLVSGSRKNIQYF. The full variable domain, its missing parts supplied by reference TRBV7-9 and TRBJ2-4, is DTGVSQNPRHKITKRGQNVTFRCDPISEHNRLYWYRQTLGQGPEFLTYFQNEAQLEKSRLLSDRFSAERPKGSFSTLEIQRTEQGDSAMYLCASSLVSGSRKNIQYFGAGTRLSVL.

This rearrangement joins TRBV6-5 to TRBJ2-7; a weak D match, TRBD2 (6 bases). V gave up 7 bases and J gave up 6 bases, with 19 bases separating them. The CDR3 length is 14 residues. Germline CDR1 and CDR2: MNHEY and SVGAGI. CDR3 amino acids: CASTPYDRGGEQYF. CDR3 bases: TGTGCCAGCACCCCCTACGATCGGGGAGGCGAGCAGTACTTC.

This clone was seen a few times. V and J are TRBV2 and TRBJ2-3; 7 bases agree with TRBD2. This CDR3 is 13 amino acids long. Per germline, CDR1 SNHLY and CDR2 FYNNEI. J was trimmed by 6 bases and V by 4 bases; bases with no gene match: 4. The CDR3 region has the DNA TGTGCCAGCAGTGGGTGGGAGGGCGATACGCAGTATTTT. This gives the protein CASSGWEGDTQYF.

V is TRBV7-2 and J is TRBJ2-6; a weak D match, TRBD1 (6 bases). Deletions cut 0 bases from V and 2 bases from J, with 17 bases between. Looked up from germline, CDR1 is SGHTA and CDR2 is FQGNSA. The CDR3 covers 19 residues. CDR3 bases: TGTGCCAGCAGCTTAGCAGTTGGACAGACAACGACTGGGGCCAACGTCCTGACTTTC. It yields the protein CASSLAVGQTTTGANVLTF.

The chain is built from TRBV4-2 and TRBJ2-5, with 9 bases lining up with TRBD2. This CDR3 is built from 16 residues. J lost 5 bases, V lost 0 bases, and 7 bases had no gene match. Germline V lookup: CDR1 LGHNA, CDR2 YNFKEQ. The CDR3 DNA reads TGTGCCAGCAGCCAAGATTTGGGACTAGCTTCGGAGACCCAGTACTTC. Translated: CASSQDLGLASETQYF.

This chain connects TRBV7-3 to TRBJ2-5; the match to TRBD1 covers 11 bases. This CDR3 contains 14 residues. V shed 7 bases and J 4 bases; nucleotides not matched to a gene: 5. Germline CDR1 is SGHTA and CDR2 is FQGTGA. The CDR3 region is CASNRDRGTETQYF. In DNA, the CDR3 is TGTGCCAGCAACCGGGACAGGGGGACAGAGACCCAGTACTTC. The full variable domain, rest sourced from reference TRBV7-3 and TRBJ2-5, is GAGVSQTPSNKVTEKGKYVELRCDPISGHTALYWYRQSLGQGPEFLIYFQGTGAADDSGLPNDRFFAVRPEGSVSTLKIQRTERGDSAVYLCASNRDRGTETQYFGPGTRLLVL.

This chain connects TRBV6-1 to TRBJ2-7; 13 bases map to TRBD2. V lost 7 bases and J lost 7; bases outside the gene matches: 7. This CDR3 has 14 residues. CDR1 MNHNS and CDR2 SASEGT come from the germline V gene. The CDR3 DNA follows: TGTGCCAGCACTGGACTAGCGGGAGTTCGGGAGCAGTACTTC. Its protein is CASTGLAGVREQYF.

The chain joins TRBV5-4 to TRBJ2-1, with TRBD2 matching over 16 bases. The CDR3 totals 18 residues. Germline V gene data show CDR1 as SGHNT and CDR2 as YYREEE (reference sequence). J lost 9 bases, V lost 3 bases, and 12 bases had no gene match. The DNA for the CDR3 is TGTGCCAGCAGCTCGCCGGGACTAGCGGGAGGGCCGGGTAGTGAGCAGTTCTTC. Translated: CASSSPGLAGGPGSEQFF.

The chain recombines TRBV28 with TRBJ1-6; unclear D gene. Trimming pared 3 bases from V and 5 bases from J, leaving 20 bases between. This CDR3 has 18 residues. Looked up from germline, CDR1 is MDHEN and CDR2 is SYDVKM. The CDR3 spells CASSFYFAQIRDNSPLHF. DNA for the CDR3: TGTGCCAGCAGTTTTTATTTCGCCCAGATCCGGGATAATTCACCCCTCCACTTT.

This chain connects TRBV10-2 to TRBJ1-5; possible D gene TRBD1, 6 bases. Germline V gene data show CDR1 as WSHSY and CDR2 as SAAADI. The ends were cut back, 6 bases at V and 2 bases at J, with 14 bases in the middle. This CDR3 comprises 15 residues. DNA of the CDR3: TGCGCCAGCAGCCCGGAAGGGGGTCGCAATCAGCCCCAGCATTTT. It yields the protein CASSPEGGRNQPQHF.

This clone was picked up one time. The V gene is TRBV7-7, the J gene TRBJ2-5, with 8 nucleotides matching TRBD2. After removal of 6 bases from V and 3 bases from J, the junction contained 9 bases not matched to a gene. Germline V gene sequence: CDR1 SSHAT, CDR2 FNYEAQ (reference sequence). CDR3 length equals 15 residues. The CDR3 nucleotides read TGTGCCAGCAGAAGGGGTAGCGGGGCCGAAGAGACCCAGTACTTC. This translates into CASRRGSGAEETQYF.

This clone turned up a few times. The chain employs TRBV7-7 and TRBJ2-2, with TRBD2 as a possible D gene (6 bases). Germline loops: CDR1 SSHAT, CDR2 FNYEAQ (reference sequence). The ends were cut back, 5 bases at V and 3 bases at J, with 13 bases in the middle. The CDR3 sequence is 15 residues long. CDR3 in amino acids: CASSQSGLYTGELFF. Here the CDR3 DNA reads TGTGCCAGCAGCCAGAGCGGGTTGTACACCGGGGAGCTGTTTTTT.

The chain recombines TRBV7-2 with TRBJ1-5, with D uncertain. The ends were cut back, 3 bases at V and 4 bases at J, with 13 bases in the middle. From germline, CDR1 is SGHTA and CDR2 FQGNSA. This CDR3 spans 15 amino acids. DNA for the CDR3: TGTGCCAGCAGCTTGCATCAACTGGGAAATCAGCCCCAGCATTTT. Translating it yields CASSLHQLGNQPQHF. Full variable domain (outside the CDR3, taken from reference TRBV7-2 and TRBJ1-5): GAGVSQSPSNKVTEKGKDVELRCDPISGHTALYWYRQSLGQGLEFLIYFQGNSAPDKSGLPSDRFSAERTGGSVSTLTIQRTQQEDSAVYLCASSLHQLGNQPQHFGDGTRLSIL.

The chain recombines TRBV5-1 with TRBJ2-1; the D gene is possibly TRBD2 (6 bases). From germline, CDR1 is SGHRS and CDR2 YFSETQ. The CDR3 length is 16 residues. The V gene lost 4 bases and the J gene lost 1 base, with 15 bases spanning the gap. The CDR3 DNA follows: TGCGCCAGCAGCCCCCGACTGGGAGGTTCCTACAATGAGCAGTTCTTC. It translates to CASSPRLGGSYNEQFF.

The V and J genes are TRBV7-2 and TRBJ2-6; possible D gene TRBD2, 5 bases. V was shortened by 1 base and J by 10 bases, with 14 bases between the two germline ends. The germline V gene encodes CDR1 SGHTA and CDR2 FQGNSA. The CDR3 totals 15 residues. The CDR3 loop reads CASSLVLGSLNVLTF. CDR3 nucleotide sequence: TGTGCCAGCAGCTTAGTCTTGGGGAGTCTAAACGTCCTGACTTTC.

V gene TRBV7-2 combines with J gene TRBJ2-1; TRBD2 matches at 13 bases. Germline V CDR1 and CDR2: SGHTA, FQGNSA. The V gene end was trimmed by 5 bases and the J gene end by 9 bases; junction bases not matched to a gene: 7. The CDR3 is made up of 15 amino acids. In DNA, the CDR3 is TGTGCCAGCAGCCATGGGGGACTAGCGGGAACTGAGCAGTTCTTC. Amino acids: CASSHGGLAGTEQFF.

The chain is built from TRBV4-2 and TRBJ2-3, with TRBD2 identical over 10 bases. V shed 5 bases and J 0 bases; nucleotides not matched to a gene: 5. Looked up from germline, CDR1 is LGHNA and CDR2 is YNFKEQ. This CDR3 comprises 16 residues. For the CDR3, the DNA is TGTGCCAGCAGCTTGAGAGCGGGAGGGAGCACAGATACGCAGTATTTT. It translates to CASSLRAGGSTDTQYF.

The chain is built from TRBV6-5 and TRBJ2-7, with no clear D. Germline CDR1 MNHEY, CDR2 SVGAGI. The CDR3 extends over 15 amino acids. Trimming pared 2 bases from V and 4 bases from J, leaving 15 bases between. In DNA form, the CDR3 reads TGTGCCAGCAGTTACGGCAGCCCAGAACCTTACGAGCAGTACTTC. It encodes CASSYGSPEPYEQYF.

J is TRBJ2-1 and V is TRBV9; D unresolved. Germline V gives CDR1 SGDLS, CDR2 YYNGEE. The CDR3 loop spans 17 amino acids. Trimming shortened V by 0 bases and J by 0 bases, and 13 bases separated the two germline ends. CDR3 coding DNA: TGTGCCAGCAGCGTAGACGTCGGGTTAAGCTCCTACAATGAGCAGTTCTTC. As protein: CASSVDVGLSSYNEQFF.

The chain uses TRBV7-9 and TRBJ1-5; the D gene is possibly TRBD1 (6 bases). The CDR3 runs to 14 residues. Trimming stripped 6 bases from V and 4 bases from J, with 13 bases between. Germline CDR1 is SEHNR and CDR2 is FQNEAQ (reference sequence). The CDR3 DNA reads as TGTGCCAGCAGAGGGGGGGCAGAGAATCAGCCCCAGCATTTT. The encoded protein is CASRGGAENQPQHF.

Written as DNA, the CDR3 is TGTGCCAGCAGCTCCCGACTAGCGTCTAACGAGCAGTACTTC. It codes for CASSSRLASNEQYF. The chain carries TRBV9 and TRBJ2-7, with 8 bases identical to TRBD2. This CDR3 contains 14 residues. Germline trimming cut 4 bases from V and 5 bases from J; bases unmatched to any gene: 8. The V gene's germline CDR1 is SGDLS and CDR2 YYNGEE.

The chain combines TRBV5-1 with TRBJ2-7, with 10 bases matching TRBD2. The CDR3 is 15 amino acids. The germline CDR1 and CDR2 sequences are SGHRS and YFSETQ. Unmatched junction bases numbered 7, after V lost 5 bases and J lost 2 bases. The CDR3 reads CASSSGAGGTYEQYF. The CDR3 DNA reads as TGCGCCAGCAGTTCCGGAGCGGGAGGGACCTACGAGCAGTACTTC.

The genes are TRBV4-2 and TRBJ2-3, with D perhaps TRBD2 (6 bases). This CDR3 comprises 16 residues. Germline V gene lookup returns CDR1 LGHNA and CDR2 YNFKEQ. V lost 5 bases and J lost 3, with 18 bases in between. The DNA of the CDR3 is TGTGCCAGCAGCGGAGCGGTAGTCAGCGGGACAGATACGCAGTATTTT. Translation: CASSGAVVSGTDTQYF.

The chain joins TRBV30 to TRBJ1-2; D ambiguous. The V gene lost 2 bases and the J gene lost 7 bases, with 11 bases spanning the gap. This CDR3 region has 12 residues. From germline, CDR1 is GTSNPN and CDR2 SVGIG (reference sequence). The CDR3 DNA is TGTGCCTGGAGTAGGGTAAGGGCTGGCTACACCTTC. This encodes CAWSRVRAGYTF. The full variable domain, with the rest looked up from reference TRBV30 and TRBJ1-2, is SQTIHQWPATLVQPVGSPLSLECTVEGTSNPNLYWYRQAAGRGLQLLFYSVGIGQISSEVPQNLSASRPQDRQFILSSKKLLLSDSGFYLCAWSRVRAGYTFGSGTRLTVV.